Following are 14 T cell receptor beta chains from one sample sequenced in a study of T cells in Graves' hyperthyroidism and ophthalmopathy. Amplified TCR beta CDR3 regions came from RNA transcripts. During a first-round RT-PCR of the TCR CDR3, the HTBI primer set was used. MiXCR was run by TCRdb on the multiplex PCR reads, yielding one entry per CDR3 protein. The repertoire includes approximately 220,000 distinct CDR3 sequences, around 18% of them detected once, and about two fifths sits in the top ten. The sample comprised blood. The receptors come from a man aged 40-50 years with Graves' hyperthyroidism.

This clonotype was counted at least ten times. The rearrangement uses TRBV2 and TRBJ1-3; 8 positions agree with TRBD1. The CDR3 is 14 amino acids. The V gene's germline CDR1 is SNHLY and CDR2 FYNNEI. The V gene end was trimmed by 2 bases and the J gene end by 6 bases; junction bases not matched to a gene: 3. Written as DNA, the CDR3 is TGTGCCAGCAGTGAACAGGGGGCGAAAAACACCATATATTTT. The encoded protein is CASSEQGAKNTIYF. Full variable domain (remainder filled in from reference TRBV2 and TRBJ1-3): EPEVTQTPSHQVTQMGQEVILRCVPISNHLYFYWYRQILGQKVEFLVSFYNNEISEKSEIFDDQFSVERPDGSNFTLKIRSTKLEDSAMYFCASSEQGAKNTIYFGEGSWLTVV.

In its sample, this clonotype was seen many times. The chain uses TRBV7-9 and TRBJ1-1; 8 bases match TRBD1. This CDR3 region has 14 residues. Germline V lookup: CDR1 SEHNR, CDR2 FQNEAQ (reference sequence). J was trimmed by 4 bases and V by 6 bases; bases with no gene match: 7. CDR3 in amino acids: CASSSPTGATEAFF. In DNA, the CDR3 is TGTGCCAGCAGTTCCCCGACAGGGGCCACTGAAGCTTTCTTT.

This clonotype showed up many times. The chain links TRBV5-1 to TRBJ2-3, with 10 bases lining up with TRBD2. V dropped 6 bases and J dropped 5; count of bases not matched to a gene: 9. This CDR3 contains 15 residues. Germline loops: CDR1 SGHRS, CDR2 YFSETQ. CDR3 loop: CASTRSGGDQDTQYF. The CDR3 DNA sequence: TGCGCCAGCACCCGGAGCGGGGGGGACCAAGATACGCAGTATTTT.

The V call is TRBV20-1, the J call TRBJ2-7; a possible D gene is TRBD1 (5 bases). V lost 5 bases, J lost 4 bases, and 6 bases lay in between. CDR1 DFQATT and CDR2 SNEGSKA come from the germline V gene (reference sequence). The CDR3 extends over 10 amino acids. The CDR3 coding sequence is TGCAGTGCTCGACAGTACGAGCAGTACTTC. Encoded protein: CSARQYEQYF.

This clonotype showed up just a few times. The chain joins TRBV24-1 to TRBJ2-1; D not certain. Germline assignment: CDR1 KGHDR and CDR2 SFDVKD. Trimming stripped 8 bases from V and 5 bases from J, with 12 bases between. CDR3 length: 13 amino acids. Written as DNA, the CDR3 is TGTGCCACCATGGCTGACCCCCACAATGAGCAGTTCTTC. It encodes CATMADPHNEQFF.

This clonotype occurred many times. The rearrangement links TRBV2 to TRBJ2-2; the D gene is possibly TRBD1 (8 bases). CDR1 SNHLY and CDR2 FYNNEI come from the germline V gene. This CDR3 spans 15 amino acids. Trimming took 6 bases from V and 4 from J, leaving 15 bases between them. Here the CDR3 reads CASRRTGRATGELFF. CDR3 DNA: TGTGCCAGCAGACGGACAGGGAGGGCCACCGGGGAGCTGTTTTTT.

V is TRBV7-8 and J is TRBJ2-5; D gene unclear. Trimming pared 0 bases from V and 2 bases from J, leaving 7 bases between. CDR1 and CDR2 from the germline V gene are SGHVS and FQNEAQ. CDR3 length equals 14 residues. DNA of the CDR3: TGTGCCAGCAGCTTAGCTAGCCATCAAGAGACCCAGTACTTC. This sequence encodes CASSLASHQETQYF. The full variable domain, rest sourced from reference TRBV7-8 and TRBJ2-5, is GAGVSQSPRYKVAKRGQDVALRCDPISGHVSLFWYQQALGQGPEFLTYFQNEAQLDKSGLPSDRFFAERPEGSVSTLKIQRTQQEDSAVYLCASSLASHQETQYFGPGTRLLVL.

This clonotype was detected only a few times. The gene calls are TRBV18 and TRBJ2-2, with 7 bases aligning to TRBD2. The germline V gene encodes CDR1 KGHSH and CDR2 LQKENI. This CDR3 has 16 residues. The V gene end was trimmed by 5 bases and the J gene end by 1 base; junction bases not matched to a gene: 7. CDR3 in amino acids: CASSTAGEWNTGELFF. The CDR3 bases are TGTGCCAGCTCAACGGCGGGGGAATGGAACACCGGGGAGCTGTTTTTT.

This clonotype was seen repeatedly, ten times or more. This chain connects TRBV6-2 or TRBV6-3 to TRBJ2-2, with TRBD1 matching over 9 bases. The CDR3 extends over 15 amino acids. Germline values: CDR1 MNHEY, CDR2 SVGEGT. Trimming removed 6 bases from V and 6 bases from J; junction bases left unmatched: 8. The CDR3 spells CASRAGTGRAGELFF. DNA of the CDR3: TGTGCCAGCAGAGCAGGGACAGGGAGGGCCGGGGAGCTGTTTTTT.

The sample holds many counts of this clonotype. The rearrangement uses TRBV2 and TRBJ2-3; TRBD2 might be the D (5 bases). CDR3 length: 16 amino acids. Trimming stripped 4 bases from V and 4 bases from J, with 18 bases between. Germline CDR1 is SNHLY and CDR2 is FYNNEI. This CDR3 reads CASSGRDPLTADTQYF. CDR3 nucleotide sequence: TGTGCCAGCAGTGGCCGGGATCCTCTAACGGCAGATACGCAGTATTTT.

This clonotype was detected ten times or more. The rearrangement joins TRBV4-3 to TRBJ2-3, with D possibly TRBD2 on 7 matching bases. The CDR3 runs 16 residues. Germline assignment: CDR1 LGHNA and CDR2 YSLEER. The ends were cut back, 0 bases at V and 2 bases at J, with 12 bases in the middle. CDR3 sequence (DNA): TGCGCCAGCAGCCAAGAGGGGGGGGGCCACACAGATACGCAGTATTTT. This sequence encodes CASSQEGGGHTDTQYF.

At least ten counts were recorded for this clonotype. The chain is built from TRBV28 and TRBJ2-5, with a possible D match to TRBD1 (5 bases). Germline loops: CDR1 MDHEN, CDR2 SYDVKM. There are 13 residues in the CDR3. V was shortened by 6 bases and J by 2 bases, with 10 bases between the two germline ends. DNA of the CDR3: TGTGCCAGCAGCAAGGGGAATCAAGAGACCCAGTACTTC. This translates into CASSKGNQETQYF.

Written as DNA, the CDR3 is TGTGCCAGCAGCCAGGACAGGTCGAATGGCTACACCTTC. Protein product: CASSQDRSNGYTF. This rearrangement joins TRBV7-9 to TRBJ1-2; TRBD1 aligns across 7 bases. CDR1 is SEHNR and CDR2 is FQNEAQ in the germline V gene (reference sequence). The CDR3 is 13 residues long. Unmatched junction bases numbered 6, after V lost 5 bases and J lost 6 bases.

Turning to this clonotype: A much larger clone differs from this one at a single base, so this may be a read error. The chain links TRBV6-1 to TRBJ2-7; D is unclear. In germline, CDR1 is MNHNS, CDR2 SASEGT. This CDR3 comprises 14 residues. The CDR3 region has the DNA TGTGCCAGCAGTGAAGGTCCAGTCTCCTACGAGCGGTACTTC. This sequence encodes CASSEGPVSYERYF.